This TCR beta chain originates from a study of blood T cell repertoires in COVID-19 (dated by TCRdb to between 2020 and 2021). For context, the study as a whole: The collaborator samples originated in the United States, Italy and Spain and spanned the acute and convalescent phases of COVID-19. The prospective study material was composed of cDNA or gDNA derived from T cells, B-cell-depleted T cells, or PBMCs. Deeply sampled blood TCRbeta repertoires from subjects exposed to, actively infected with, or recovered from COVID-19 were included in the dataset. The repertoires were released in a freely available public database intended as a resource for research on the immune response to SARS-CoV-2. The samples were drawn from the first 160 participants of the ongoing ImmuneRACE study and from 950 to 1,500 subjects provided by 6 global collaborators. The sample metadata nearly always contained a de-identified subject ID, COVID-19 status, age in years and sex. HLA class I and class II types, where available, came from metadata supplied by the sample provider rather than from assay-based typing. Here is what the overall study found, with its caveats: The amount of clinical and demographic metadata varied by source and participant and was provided uncurated.

Participants in the prospective study were aged about 18 to 90 years, lived in 20 to 30 United States geographic areas, and enrolled through a virtual design. To assign participants to cohorts, the prospective study relied on clinical history that participants themselves reported in a screening survey and a study questionnaire. Each participant in the prospective study had whole blood, serum and a nasopharyngeal or oropharyngeal swab collected by mobile phlebotomists. Over an approximately 2-month period, participants in the prospective study had the option of providing additional blood draws and questionnaires. Prospective study blood samples were shipped either frozen or at room temperature before DNA extraction. Worth noting for this clone: Its antigen is currently not known. No much larger clonotype is one base removed from it; base qualities were not supplied.

TCRbeta CDR3 regions were amplified from genomic DNA by means of the immunoSEQ Assay, a bias-controlled multiplex PCR. The original methods were these. The number of nucleated cells in each sample was estimated from the amplification of reference gene primers within the assay. To quantify the absolute abundance of each unique TCRbeta CDR3 rearrangement, sequence reads were collapsed and filtered. For each sample, productive Simpson clonality was calculated as the square root of Simpson's diversity index across productive rearrangements. The immuneACCESS repertoire file appears here via TCRdb, limited to in-frame rearrangements. These files lack a portion of the clones; in checked studies, under half of the deficit traces to unresolved V genes, and the cause of the others is not known. That table furnishes V, J and clone size, whereas the DNA furnished D and trimming. In this sample the table shows some 260,000 clones, around 80% of which occur a single time. Under 4.5% of the sample lies in the top ten.

Sequenced input: PBMCs or T cells enriched from blood (not recorded which). This sequence was found in a man younger than 45 with acute COVID-19.

The CDR3 here reads CASSGTRKETQYF. Here is the DNA: TGTGCCAGCAGCGGGACTAGAAAAGAGACCCAGTACTTC. The rearranged chain carries TRBV6-5 and TRBJ2-5; 8 central bases correspond to TRBD2. The CDR3 spans 13 residues, from the cysteine through the phenylalanine. Of all the DNA, just the CDR3 is kept, 39 bases in frame from base 1. Per the germline V gene, MNHEY is the CDR1 and SVGAGI is the CDR2. For this chain, trimming is 6 bases at the V end and 3 bases at the J end, and the number of junction bases without a gene match is 3.